The subject of this entry is one T cell receptor beta chain. Source study methods: Reference gene primer amplification gave estimated nucleated cell counts. The table came from immunoSEQ multiplex PCR; TCRdb's copy has only in-frame clones and leaves some out. Clone size and V and J calls were adopted from that table, with D and trimming inferred from the DNA. Seen here are 200,000 to 300,000 clones, roughly 90% observed once, and the top ten hold almost 2%. CDR1 is LNHDA and CDR2 is SQIVND in the germline V gene (reference sequence). V lost 4 bases and J lost 2, with 9 bases in between. The CDR3 runs to 14 residues. The record originates from a study of blood T cell repertoires in COVID-19. Study as a whole: PBMCs, B-cell-depleted T cells, or T cells were the source of the cDNA or gDNA that made up the material.

The chain links TRBV19 to TRBJ2-1; possibly TRBD2 for D (5 bases). Sequenced material: peripheral blood. The clonotype was recovered from a man younger than 45 with active or convalescent COVID-19. The CDR3, as DNA: TGTGCCAGTAGTACCCGGGGTGCCTACAATGAGCAGTTCTTC. It translates to CASSTRGAYNEQFF.